The clone carrying this TCR beta chain appeared a few times. Its antigen is still unknown. This CDR3 comprises 15 residues. V was trimmed by 2 bases and J by 2 bases, leaving 13 bases between them. CDR1 LGHNT and CDR2 FRNRAP come from the germline V gene. Template switching added a universal primer site; cDNA carried unique molecular identifiers. TCRdb analysed the 5' RACE reads with MiXCR anew, one entry per CDR3 protein. Among 500,000 to 600,000 distinct CDR3 sequences listed, less than 25% were seen once. The data derive from a study of identical twins. Study-level results: An excess of low generation probability was shown by twin-shared out-of-frame alpha sequences. Out-of-frame TCR alpha sharing in monozygotic twins exceeded recombination model predictions.

This sample also belongs to another study, concerning T cells expressing NK-cell markers. That paper adds: Of the CD8+ T cell pool in about six donors, about 1.0-8% was accounted for by dominant NKG2C+ clonotypes.

The V gene is TRBV12-5, the J gene TRBJ2-7, with TRBD1 as a possible D gene (6 bases). The source material was CD4+ T cells sorted from blood. This receptor was identified in a young woman in good health. The CDR3 loop reads CASGLRRQETYEQYF. CDR3 nucleotides: TGTGCTAGTGGTTTGCGGCGACAGGAAACCTACGAGCAGTACTTC.